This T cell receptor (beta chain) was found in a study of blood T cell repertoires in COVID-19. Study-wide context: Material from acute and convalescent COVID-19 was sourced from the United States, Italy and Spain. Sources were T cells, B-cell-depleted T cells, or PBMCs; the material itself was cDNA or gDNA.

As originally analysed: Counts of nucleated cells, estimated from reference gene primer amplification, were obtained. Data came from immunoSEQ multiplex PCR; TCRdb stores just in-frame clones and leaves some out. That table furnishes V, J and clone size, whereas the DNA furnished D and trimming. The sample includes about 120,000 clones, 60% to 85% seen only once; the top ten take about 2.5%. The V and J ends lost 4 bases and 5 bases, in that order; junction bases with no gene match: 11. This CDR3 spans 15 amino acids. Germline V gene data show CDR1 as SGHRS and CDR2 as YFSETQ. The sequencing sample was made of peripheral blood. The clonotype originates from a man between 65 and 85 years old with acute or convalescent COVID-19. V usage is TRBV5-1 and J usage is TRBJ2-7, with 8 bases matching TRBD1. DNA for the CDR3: TGCGCCAGCAGCCCAGGACAGGGCAGTTCCCACGAGCAGTACTTC. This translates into CASSPGQGSSHEQYF.